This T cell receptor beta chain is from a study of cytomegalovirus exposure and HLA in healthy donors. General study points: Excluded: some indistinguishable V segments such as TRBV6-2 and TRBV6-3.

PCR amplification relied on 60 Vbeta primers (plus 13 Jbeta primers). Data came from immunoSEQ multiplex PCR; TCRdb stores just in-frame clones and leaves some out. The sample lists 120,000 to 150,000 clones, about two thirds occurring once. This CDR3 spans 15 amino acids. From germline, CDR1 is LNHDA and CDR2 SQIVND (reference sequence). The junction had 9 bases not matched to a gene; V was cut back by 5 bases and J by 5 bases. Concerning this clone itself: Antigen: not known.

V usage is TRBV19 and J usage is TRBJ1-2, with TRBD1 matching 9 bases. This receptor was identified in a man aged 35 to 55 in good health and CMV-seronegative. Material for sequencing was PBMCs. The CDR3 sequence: CASSPQGTGQYGYTF. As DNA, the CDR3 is TGTGCCAGTAGTCCCCAAGGGACAGGGCAGTATGGCTACACCTTC.